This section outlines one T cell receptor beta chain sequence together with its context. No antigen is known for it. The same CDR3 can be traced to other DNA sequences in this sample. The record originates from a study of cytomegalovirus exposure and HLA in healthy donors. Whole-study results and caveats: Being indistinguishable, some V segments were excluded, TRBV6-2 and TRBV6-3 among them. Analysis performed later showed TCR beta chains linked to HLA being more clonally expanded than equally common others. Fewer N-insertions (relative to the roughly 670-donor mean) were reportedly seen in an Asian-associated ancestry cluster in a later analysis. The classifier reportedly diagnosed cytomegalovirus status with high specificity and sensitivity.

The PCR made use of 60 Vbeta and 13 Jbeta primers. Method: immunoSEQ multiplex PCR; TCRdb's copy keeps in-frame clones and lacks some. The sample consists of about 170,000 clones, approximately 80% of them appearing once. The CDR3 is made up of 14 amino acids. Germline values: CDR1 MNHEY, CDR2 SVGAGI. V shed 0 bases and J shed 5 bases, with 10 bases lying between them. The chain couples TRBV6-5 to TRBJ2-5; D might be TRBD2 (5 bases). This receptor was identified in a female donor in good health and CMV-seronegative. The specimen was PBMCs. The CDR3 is CASSYSTRVETQYF. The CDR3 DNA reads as TGTGCCAGCAGTTACTCAACTAGGGTGGAGACCCAGTACTTC.